One T cell receptor (beta chain) is described in this entry. What it binds is not known. These data come from a study of T cell responses to AZD1222 COVID-19 vaccine. Measured with immunoSEQ multiplex PCR; TCRdb has only the in-frame clones, and not every one. This sample has around 84,000 clones, with 75% to 90% found just once. The V and J ends lost 6 bases and 0 bases, in that order; junction bases with no gene match: 4. The CDR3 runs 14 residues. Germline V gives CDR1 LNHDA, CDR2 SQIVND (reference sequence). Whole-study results and caveats: Seropositive at baseline were only a handful of AZD1222 recipients. Possibly, clonal diversity was underestimated; donors were largely white British and included more females.

This sequence originates from an adult in good health. Sequences were derived from peripheral blood, sampled on day 0 of AZD1222 vaccination. The chain is built from TRBV19 and TRBJ1-2; 7 bases align to TRBD1. DNA for the CDR3: TGTGCCAGTAGAACAGGGGCCTCTAACTATGGCTACACCTTC. It specifies CASRTGASNYGYTF.